These 22 T cell receptor beta chains originate from one sample sequenced in a study of OX40 agonist ivuxolimab in advanced cancers. The protocol was immunoSEQ multiplex PCR, while the TCRdb copy is restricted to in-frame clones and leaves out a portion. In the table there are around 14,000 clones, roughly 77% of which are singletons. The source material was CD4+ or CD8+ T cells sorted from blood, sampled in a trial of the OX40 agonist ivuxolimab. The receptors originated from an adult with an advanced solid tumor such as melanoma, head and neck, liver or kidney cancer.

V is TRBV11-2 and J is TRBJ2-3; perhaps TRBD2 as D (6 bases). CDR1 and CDR2 (germline): SGHAT, FQNNGV. This CDR3 has 15 residues. V was clipped by 5 bases and J by 2 bases, with 14 bases between them. The CDR3 reads CASSQRVAVTDTQYF. In DNA form, the CDR3 reads TGTGCCAGCAGCCAGAGGGTAGCGGTCACAGATACGCAGTATTTT.

The sample holds a few counts of this clone. The chain links TRBV6-1 to TRBJ2-7; no definite D call. The CDR3 runs to 10 residues. CDR1 and CDR2 from the germline V gene are MNHNS and SASEGT. The V and J ends lost 4 bases and 5 bases respectively, with 3 bases between them. CDR3 sequence reads: CASSGHEQYF. The CDR3 DNA reads TGTGCCAGCAGTGGCCACGAGCAGTACTTC.

This chain links TRBV7-9 with TRBJ2-2; D uncertain. In germline, CDR1 is SEHNR, CDR2 FQNEAQ (reference sequence). The CDR3 totals 13 residues. V gave up 3 bases and J gave up 1 base, with 3 bases separating them. For the CDR3, the DNA is TGTGCCAGCAGCTTTTGGAACACCGGGGAGCTGTTTTTT. As protein: CASSFWNTGELFF.

V and J are TRBV11-2 and TRBJ2-1; the D call may be TRBD1 or TRBD2 (5 bases each). This CDR3 comprises 15 residues. Germline CDR1 is SGHAT and CDR2 is FQNNGV. V lost 6 bases, J lost 0 bases, and 12 bases lay in between. The CDR3 DNA reads as TGTGCCAGCAGAGGGACGGACATCTCCTACAATGAGCAGTTCTTC. Translating it yields CASRGTDISYNEQFF.

The V call is TRBV19, the J call TRBJ2-7, with 7 positions matching TRBD2. The germline gives CDR1 LNHDA, CDR2 SQIVND (reference sequence). The CDR3 has 17 residues. V gave up 5 bases and J gave up 3 bases; unmatched junction bases: 16. For the CDR3, the DNA is TGTGCCAGTAGTCCCCCCCCCGGACTAGATACAAACTACGAGCAGTACTTC. Its protein product is CASSPPPGLDTNYEQYF.

This sequence joins TRBV27 and TRBJ2-5; 11 bases align to TRBD1. CDR3 length: 15 amino acids. In germline, CDR1 is MNHEY, CDR2 SMNVEV (reference sequence). V lost 6 bases to trimming and J lost 1 base; unmatched junction nucleotides: 4. The CDR3 here is CASRGQGALQETQYF. As DNA, the CDR3 is TGTGCCAGCAGAGGACAGGGGGCCCTCCAAGAGACCCAGTACTTC.

V usage is TRBV28 and J usage is TRBJ2-2; TRBD1 is a possible D gene (6 bases). Germline lookup yields CDR1 MDHEN and CDR2 SYDVKM. V lost 5 bases and J lost 6, with 13 bases in between. The CDR3 runs 14 residues. The CDR3 DNA reads TGTGCCAGCAGTACAGGGAATTGGCCCGGGGAGCTGTTTTTT. This encodes CASSTGNWPGELFF.

The DNA of the CDR3 is TGTGCCAGCAGCACCCACGATGGCTACGAGCAGTACTTC. Translated: CASSTHDGYEQYF. This sequence joins TRBV6-5 and TRBJ2-5; D is unresolved. The J call may be incorrect, as the DNA end agrees better with TRBJ2-7. Germline V gene data show CDR1 as MNHEY and CDR2 as SVGAGI. The CDR3 totals 13 residues.

V usage is TRBV6-6 and J usage is TRBJ1-5, with D perhaps matching TRBD1 (5 bases). V was shortened by 6 bases and J by 7 bases, with 13 bases between the two germline ends. Germline CDR1 and CDR2: MNHNY and SVGAGI (reference sequence). The CDR3 loop spans 13 amino acids. Here the CDR3 DNA reads TGTGCCAGCAGCCGTTGGGGGGAACAGCCCCAGCATTTT. This gives the protein CASSRWGEQPQHF.

The gene calls are TRBV11-1 and TRBJ2-1, with TRBD2 matching over 8 bases. Unmatched junction bases numbered 11, after V lost 2 bases and J lost 5 bases. The CDR3 is made up of 17 amino acids. CDR1 is SGHAT and CDR2 is FQDESV in the germline V gene (reference sequence). CDR3 amino acids: CASSLPFRGGQDNEQFF. DNA for the CDR3: TGTGCCAGCAGCTTACCTTTTCGGGGGGGTCAGGACAATGAGCAGTTCTTC.

This chain connects TRBV1 to TRBJ2-1; the D call in the table, TRBD2, was not verified against the DNA. TRBV1 is a documented pseudogene. This CDR3 is built from 12 residues. For the CDR3, the DNA is TGCACCAGCCCAGCGGGAATAAATGAGCAGTTCTTC. It encodes CTSPAGINEQFF.

The rearrangement uses TRBV28 and TRBJ1-1; TRBD1 is a possible D gene (6 bases). Germline V gene lookup returns CDR1 MDHEN and CDR2 SYDVKM. This CDR3 comprises 15 residues. V lost 2 bases, J lost 4 bases, and 14 bases lay in between. The CDR3, as DNA: TGTGCCAGCAGTTTAACGTGGGGGCAGGGCACTGAAGCTTTCTTT. It is translated as CASSLTWGQGTEAFF. The complete variable domain, with remaining parts taken from reference TRBV28 and TRBJ1-1, reads DVKVTQSSRYLVKRTGEKVFLECVQDMDHENMFWYRQDPGLGLRLIYFSYDVKMKEKGDIPEGYSVSREKKERFSLILESASTNQTSMYLCASSLTWGQGTEAFFGQGTRLTVV.

The V call is TRBV30, the J call TRBJ1-1, with D maybe TRBD1 (5 bases). Germline values: CDR1 GTSNPN, CDR2 SVGIG (reference sequence). Trimming pared 7 bases from V and 0 bases from J, leaving 15 bases between. The CDR3 sequence is 14 residues long. The CDR3 coding sequence is TGTGCCTTTGATATCAGGGAGTTGAACACTGAAGCTTTCTTT. Protein product: CAFDIRELNTEAFF.

The chain recombines TRBV7-9 with TRBJ2-5; 12 bases fit TRBD2. Germline lookup yields CDR1 SEHNR and CDR2 FQNEAQ (reference sequence). The CDR3 runs to 17 residues. The V and J ends lost 3 bases and 9 bases, in that order; junction bases with no gene match: 14. The CDR3 DNA follows: TGTGCCAGCAGCTTCGGGCTAGCGGGAGGGCCGGGGGAGGCCCAGTACTTC. It is translated as CASSFGLAGGPGEAQYF.

The CDR3 DNA reads TGTGCCAGCAGCCCGGGACAGGGGCTCTACGAGCAGTACTTC. Protein: CASSPGQGLYEQYF. V gene TRBV5-6 combines with J gene TRBJ2-7; TRBD1 matches at 10 bases. With 4 bases clipped from V and 3 bases from J, the junction kept 4 bases outside the gene matches. Germline V gene lookup returns CDR1 SGHDT and CDR2 YYEEEE. The CDR3 has 14 amino acids.

The chain recombines TRBV7-9 with TRBJ1-1; no clear D. V was shortened by 5 bases and J by 4 bases, with 11 bases between the two germline ends. The CDR3 loop spans 13 amino acids. Germline-derived CDR1 and CDR2 are SEHNR and FQNEAQ (reference sequence). This chain's CDR3 is CASSPGLTTEAFF. In DNA, the CDR3 is TGTGCCAGCAGCCCCGGGTTGACCACTGAAGCTTTCTTT.

Details on this clone: Different DNA sequences within this sample yield the same CDR3. The chain recombines TRBV29-1 with TRBJ1-1; D unclear. Germline V gene sequence: CDR1 SQVTM, CDR2 ANQGSEA. There are 12 residues in the CDR3. V was clipped by 3 bases and J by 1 base, with 6 bases between them. CDR3 nucleotides: TGCAGCGTTGACAGGCAGAACACTGAAGCTTTCTTT. Protein: CSVDRQNTEAFF.

This clone was seen a single time. The rearrangement uses TRBV7-9 and TRBJ1-4; 7 positions agree with TRBD1. J lost 6 bases, V lost 4 bases, and 8 bases had no gene match. Germline V gene data show CDR1 as SEHNR and CDR2 as FQNEAQ (reference sequence). This CDR3 region has 15 residues. The CDR3: CASSSTGTGDEKLFF. The DNA for the CDR3 is TGTGCCAGCAGCTCGACAGGGACTGGCGATGAAAAACTGTTTTTT.

V gene TRBV9 combines with J gene TRBJ2-3; 10 positions match TRBD2. Per the germline V gene, CDR1 is SGDLS and CDR2 is YYNGEE. CDR3 length: 15 residues. V lost 4 bases to trimming and J lost 5 bases; unmatched junction nucleotides: 7. As DNA, the CDR3 is TGTGCCAGCAGCCTTAGCGGGAGGCCCTTAGATACGCAGTATTTT. Amino acids: CASSLSGRPLDTQYF.

This clone was seen just once. The V call is TRBV12-5, the J call TRBJ2-5, with a possible D match to TRBD2 (5 bases). CDR1 is LGHNT, CDR2 FRNRAP, per germline. V lost 2 bases to trimming and J lost 7 bases, with 17 bases between them. The CDR3 totals 15 residues. The CDR3 reads CASGLPEDKGGTQYF. CDR3 nucleotides: TGTGCTAGTGGTTTGCCCGAGGATAAAGGAGGGACCCAGTACTTC.

This clone was seen a few times. The chain couples TRBV5-5 to TRBJ1-2; TRBD1 aligns across 7 bases. Germline CDR1 is SGHKS and CDR2 is YYEKEE (reference sequence). This CDR3 is 17 amino acids long. Germline trimming cut 0 bases from V and 7 bases from J; bases unmatched to any gene: 15. CDR3 DNA sequence: TGTGCCAGCAGCTTGGGCGACAGGGATTCTTTCCACGTTGGCTACACCTTC. The encoded protein is CASSLGDRDSFHVGYTF.

In this sample, this clone turned up a few times. This chain joins TRBV29-1 and TRBJ2-1; the match to TRBD2 covers 10 bases. The CDR3 spans 12 residues. Germline CDR1 SQVTM, CDR2 ANQGSEA. V was pared by 4 bases and J by 15 bases, with 9 bases of the junction left unmatched. The CDR3, as DNA: TGCAGCGTTGGTACTAGCGGGGCCATGGGGTTCTTC. Amino acid sequence: CSVGTSGAMGFF.